This T cell receptor (beta chain) comes out of a study of T cells after yellow fever vaccination. Many counts were recorded for this clonotype. The CDR3 has 14 amino acids. From germline, CDR1 is SGHRS and CDR2 YFSETQ. The germline V and J ends were trimmed by 4 bases and 5 bases, with 12 bases remaining between them. TCRdb redid the calling of the 5' RACE reads with MiXCR, one entry per CDR3 protein. The sample lists fewer than 450,000 distinct CDR3 sequences, 3% to 4.5% occurring once. The source material was PBMCs, sampled 5 days after the yellow fever booster vaccination. The chain is built from TRBV5-1 and TRBJ1-4, with D possibly being TRBD1 (5 bases). The clonotype originates from a man aged 18 to 30 who received the YFV17D yellow fever vaccine. The CDR3 nucleotides are TGCGCCAGCAGCCCTCCCGACAGAAATGAAAAACTGTTTTTT. Translation: CASSPPDRNEKLFF.